The 17 T cell receptor beta chains presented below share a single source sample, sequenced in a study of PD-L1 blockade in urothelial cancer. Only in-frame clones appear in the TCRdb table, and some are missing; sequencing was by immunoSEQ multiplex PCR. The table lists under 50,000 clones, around nine tenths of them singletons, with about 9% in the top ten. The sequences come from PBMCs, collected around atezolizumab (anti-PD-L1) treatment. All receptors derive from a man in his 70s with urothelial cancer.

J is TRBJ2-1 and V is TRBV27, with a possible D match to TRBD1 (6 bases). Per the germline V gene, CDR1 is MNHEY and CDR2 is SMNVEV (reference sequence). Trimming shortened V by 4 bases and J by 2 bases, and 15 bases separated the two germline ends. The CDR3 extends over 16 amino acids. CDR3 sequence: CASSSGNGGPYNEQFF. The CDR3 nucleotides are TGTGCCAGCAGTTCCGGGAATGGGGGCCCCTACAATGAGCAGTTCTTC.

CDR3 amino acids: CASSPTSPGNTIYF. CDR3 nucleotide sequence: TGTGCCAGTAGCCCAACGAGTCCTGGAAACACCATATATTTT. The chain has TRBV19 and TRBJ1-3; the D is unclear. CDR1 and CDR2 from the germline V gene are LNHDA and SQIVND (reference sequence). V was cut by 6 bases and J by 2 bases, with 11 bases left in between. This CDR3 contains 14 residues. Full variable domain (missing parts from reference TRBV19 and TRBJ1-3): DGGITQSPKYLFRKEGQNVTLSCEQNLNHDAMYWYRQDPGQGLRLIYYSQIVNDFQKGDIAEGYSVSREKKESFPLTVTSAQKNPTAFYLCASSPTSPGNTIYFGEGSWLTVV.

This chain joins TRBV27 and TRBJ1-5; D gene ambiguous. V was clipped by 6 bases and J by 9 bases, with 12 bases between them. From germline, CDR1 is MNHEY and CDR2 SMNVEV (reference sequence). The CDR3 is made up of 12 amino acids. DNA of the CDR3: TGTGCCAGCAGGATTCCCCCAGGGCCCCAGCATTTT. This translates into CASRIPPGPQHF.

The rearrangement joins TRBV27 to TRBJ2-2; 14 nucleotides align to TRBD2. This CDR3 is 17 amino acids long. The junction had 4 bases not matched to a gene; V was cut back by 5 bases and J by 2 bases. CDR1 is MNHEY, CDR2 SMNVEV, per germline (reference sequence). CDR3 DNA: TGTGCCAGCAGTAGACTAGCGGGAGGGCAAAACACCGGGGAGCTGTTTTTT. Encoded protein: CASSRLAGGQNTGELFF.

The chain joins TRBV5-1 to TRBJ2-7; 9 nucleotides line up with TRBD1. With 4 bases clipped from V and 5 bases from J, the junction kept 7 bases outside the gene matches. CDR1 and CDR2 from the germline V gene are SGHRS and YFSETQ. This CDR3 is built from 14 residues. The CDR3 spells CASSPGDRDDEQYF. As DNA, the CDR3 is TGCGCCAGCAGCCCGGGGGACAGGGATGACGAGCAGTACTTC.

The chain couples TRBV5-5 to TRBJ2-7; 7 nucleotides agree with TRBD1. Germline CDR1 SGHKS, CDR2 YYEKEE (reference sequence). V was pared by 4 bases and J by 1 base, with 2 bases of the junction left unmatched. CDR3 length: 13 amino acids. In DNA, the CDR3 is TGTGCCAGCAGCACGGGACAGTCCTACGAGCAGTACTTC. Translating gives CASSTGQSYEQYF.

The chain couples TRBV27 to TRBJ2-6, with D tentatively TRBD1 (5 bases). Germline loops: CDR1 MNHEY, CDR2 SMNVEV (reference sequence). Trimming shortened V by 5 bases and J by 0 bases, and 11 bases separated the two germline ends. The CDR3 consists of 16 residues. In DNA, the CDR3 is TGTGCCAGCAGTCATGACAGCCGCTCTGGGGCCAACGTCCTGACTTTC. This codes for CASSHDSRSGANVLTF.

The genes are TRBV30 and TRBJ2-5, with TRBD1 as a possible D gene (7 bases). Germline CDR1 GTSNPN, CDR2 SVGIG (reference sequence). The CDR3 has 14 amino acids. Trimming took 0 bases from V and 5 from J, leaving 13 bases between them. The CDR3 sequence is CAWSVPRGDETQYF. The DNA for the CDR3 is TGTGCCTGGAGTGTACCCAGGGGGGACGAGACCCAGTACTTC.

This clone was observed a single time. V gene TRBV9 combines with J gene TRBJ2-5; 14 bases align to TRBD2. Losses at the gene ends were 3 bases for V and 4 bases for J; bases not matched to a gene: 8. From germline, CDR1 is SGDLS and CDR2 YYNGEE. The CDR3 contains 17 residues. In nucleotides, the CDR3 is TGTGCCAGCAGCGGTGGACTAGCGGGAGGATGGGTAGAGACCCAGTACTTC. Translation: CASSGGLAGGWVETQYF.

This rearrangement joins TRBV18 to TRBJ1-3, with a weak D call TRBD1 (6 bases). The length of the CDR3 is 15 residues. V dropped 4 bases and J dropped 0 bases, with 10 bases sitting between them. From germline, CDR1 is KGHSH and CDR2 LQKENI. CDR3 amino acids: CASSQTGLSGNTIYF. Here the CDR3 DNA reads TGTGCCAGCTCACAGACAGGCCTCTCTGGAAACACCATATATTTT. The whole variable domain, filled in from reference TRBV18 and TRBJ1-3, reads NAGVMQNPRHLVRRRGQEARLRCSPMKGHSHVYWYRQLPEEGLKFMVYLQKENIIDESGMPKERFSAEFPKEGPSILRIQQVVRGDSAAYFCASSQTGLSGNTIYFGEGSWLTVV.

CDR3 protein: CASSPAGSAEAFF. The CDR3 DNA is TGCGCCAGCAGTCCAGCGGGGAGCGCTGAAGCTTTCTTT. V usage is TRBV5-1 and J usage is TRBJ1-1; D ambiguous. V was shortened by 5 bases and J by 6 bases, with 14 bases between the two germline ends. This CDR3 has 13 residues. In germline, CDR1 is SGHRS, CDR2 YFSETQ.

The chain uses TRBV7-2 and TRBJ2-2, with 12 bases fitting TRBD2. This CDR3 is 18 amino acids long. With 2 bases clipped from V and 2 bases from J, the junction kept 6 bases outside the gene matches. Germline V CDR1 and CDR2: SGHTA, FQGNSA. This CDR3 is CASSLRGLAGTNTGELFF. The CDR3, as DNA: TGTGCCAGCAGCTTAAGAGGACTAGCGGGAACTAACACCGGGGAGCTGTTTTTT.

This rearrangement joins TRBV9 to TRBJ2-1, with D tentatively TRBD2 (5 bases). In germline, CDR1 is SGDLS, CDR2 YYNGEE. This CDR3 comprises 15 residues. Deletions cut 0 bases from V and 7 bases from J, with 14 bases between. CDR3 sequence: CASSVEALGGNEQFF. CDR3 bases: TGTGCCAGCAGCGTAGAAGCGTTAGGCGGGAATGAGCAGTTCTTC.

The chain joins TRBV28 to TRBJ2-7; 12 positions agree with TRBD2. The V and J ends lost 5 bases and 2 bases, in that order; junction bases with no gene match: 4. Germline V gives CDR1 MDHEN, CDR2 SYDVKM. The CDR3 extends over 15 amino acids. CDR3 loop: CASSPLAGGPYEQYF. The DNA of the CDR3 is TGTGCCAGCAGTCCACTAGCGGGAGGCCCCTACGAGCAGTACTTC.

This chain links TRBV7-2 with TRBJ2-1, with TRBD2 identical over 11 bases. CDR1 is SGHTA and CDR2 is FQGNSA in the germline V gene. The CDR3 has 16 residues. Trimming at V came to 0 bases and at J to 9 bases, leaving 7 bases not matched to a gene. The CDR3 spells CASSLAYSGRAGEQFF. Here the CDR3 DNA reads TGTGCCAGCAGCTTAGCATATAGCGGGAGGGCCGGTGAGCAGTTCTTC. Complete variable domain (other parts from reference TRBV7-2 and TRBJ2-1): GAGVSQSPSNKVTEKGKDVELRCDPISGHTALYWYRQSLGQGLEFLIYFQGNSAPDKSGLPSDRFSAERTGGSVSTLTIQRTQQEDSAVYLCASSLAYSGRAGEQFFGPGTRLTVL.

V and J are TRBV27 and TRBJ2-7; 7 bases align to TRBD2. There are 14 residues in the CDR3. CDR1 MNHEY and CDR2 SMNVEV come from the germline V gene (reference sequence). Losses at the gene ends were 4 bases for V and 7 bases for J; bases not matched to a gene: 10. CDR3 sequence: CASSSGTTFREQYF. CDR3 DNA: TGTGCCAGCAGTTCCGGGACTACATTTCGGGAGCAGTACTTC.

The rearrangement joins TRBV20-1 to TRBJ2-1, with TRBD1 as a possible D gene (6 bases). The germline gives CDR1 DFQATT, CDR2 SNEGSKA (reference sequence). The V and J ends lost 5 bases and 6 bases respectively, with 8 bases between them. The CDR3 contains 11 residues. DNA of the CDR3: TGCAGTGCTTCCAGGGGCAATGAGCAGTTCTTC. Protein sequence: CSASRGNEQFF.